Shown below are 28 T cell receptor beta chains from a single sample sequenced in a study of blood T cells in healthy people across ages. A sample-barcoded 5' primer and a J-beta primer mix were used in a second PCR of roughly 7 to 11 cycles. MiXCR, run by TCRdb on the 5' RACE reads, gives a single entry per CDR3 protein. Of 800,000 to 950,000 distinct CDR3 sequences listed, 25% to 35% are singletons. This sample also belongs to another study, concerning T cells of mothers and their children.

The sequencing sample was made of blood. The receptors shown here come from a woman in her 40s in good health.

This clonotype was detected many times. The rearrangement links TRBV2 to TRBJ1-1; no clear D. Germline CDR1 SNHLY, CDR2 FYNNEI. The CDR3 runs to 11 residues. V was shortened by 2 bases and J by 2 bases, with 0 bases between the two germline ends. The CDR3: CASSENTEAFF. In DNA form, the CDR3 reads TGTGCCAGCAGTGAAAACACTGAAGCTTTCTTT.

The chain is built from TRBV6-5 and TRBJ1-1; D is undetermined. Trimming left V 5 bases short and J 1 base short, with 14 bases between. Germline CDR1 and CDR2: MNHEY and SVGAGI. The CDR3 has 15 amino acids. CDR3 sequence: CASSPPLVANTEAFF. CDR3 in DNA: TGTGCCAGCAGTCCCCCATTGGTGGCGAACACTGAAGCTTTCTTT.

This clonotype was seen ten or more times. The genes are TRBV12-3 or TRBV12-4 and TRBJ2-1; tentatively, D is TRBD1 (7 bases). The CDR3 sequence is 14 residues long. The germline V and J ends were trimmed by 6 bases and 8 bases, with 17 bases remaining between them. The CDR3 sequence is CASSPGQTRDEQFF. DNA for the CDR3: TGTGCCAGCAGCCCGGGACAGACTAGGGATGAGCAGTTCTTC.

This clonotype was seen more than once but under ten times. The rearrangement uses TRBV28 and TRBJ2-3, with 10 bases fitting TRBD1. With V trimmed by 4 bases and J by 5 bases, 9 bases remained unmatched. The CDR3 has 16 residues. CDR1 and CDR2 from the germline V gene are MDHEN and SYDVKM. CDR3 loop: CASSSAGTGVKDTQYF. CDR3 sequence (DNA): TGTGCCAGCAGTTCAGCCGGGACAGGGGTTAAAGATACGCAGTATTTT. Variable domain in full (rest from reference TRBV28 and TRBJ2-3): DVKVTQSSRYLVKRTGEKVFLECVQDMDHENMFWYRQDPGLGLRLIYFSYDVKMKEKGDIPEGYSVSREKKERFSLILESASTNQTSMYLCASSSAGTGVKDTQYFGPGTRLTVL.

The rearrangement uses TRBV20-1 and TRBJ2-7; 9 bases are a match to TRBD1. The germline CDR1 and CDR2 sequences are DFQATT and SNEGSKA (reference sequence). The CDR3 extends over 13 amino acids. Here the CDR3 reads CSPGGTGSYEQYF. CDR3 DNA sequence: TGCAGCCCGGGCGGGACAGGGTCCTACGAGCAGTACTTC.

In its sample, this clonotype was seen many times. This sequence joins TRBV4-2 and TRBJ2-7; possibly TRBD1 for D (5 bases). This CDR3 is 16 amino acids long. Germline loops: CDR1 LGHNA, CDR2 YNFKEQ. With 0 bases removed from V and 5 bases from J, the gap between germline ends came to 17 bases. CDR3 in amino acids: CASSQDIRVFRDEQYF. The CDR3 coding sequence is TGTGCCAGCAGCCAAGATATCAGGGTGTTTAGGGACGAGCAGTACTTC.

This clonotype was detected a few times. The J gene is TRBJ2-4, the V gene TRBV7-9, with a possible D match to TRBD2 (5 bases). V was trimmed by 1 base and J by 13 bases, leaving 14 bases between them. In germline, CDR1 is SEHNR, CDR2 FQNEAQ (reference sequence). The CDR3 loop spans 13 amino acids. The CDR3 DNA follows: TGTGCCAGCAGCTTAGTGCTAGCTGGTGAGCAGTACTTC. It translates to CASSLVLAGEQYF.

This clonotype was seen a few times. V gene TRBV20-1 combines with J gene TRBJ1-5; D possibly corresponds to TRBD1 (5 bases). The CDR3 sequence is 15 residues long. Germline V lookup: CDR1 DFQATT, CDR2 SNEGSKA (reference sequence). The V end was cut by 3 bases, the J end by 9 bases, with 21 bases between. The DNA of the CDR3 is TGCAGTGCTAGTGCGGGACGGATGACCTCATTGCCCCAGCATTTT. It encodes CSASAGRMTSLPQHF.

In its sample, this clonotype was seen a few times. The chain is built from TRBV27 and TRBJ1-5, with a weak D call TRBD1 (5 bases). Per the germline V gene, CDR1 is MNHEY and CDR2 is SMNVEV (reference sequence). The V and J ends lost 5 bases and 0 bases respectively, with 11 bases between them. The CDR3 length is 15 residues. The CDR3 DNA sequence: TGTGCCAGCAGTCCCGCAGGGACTAGCAATCAGCCCCAGCATTTT. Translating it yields CASSPAGTSNQPQHF.

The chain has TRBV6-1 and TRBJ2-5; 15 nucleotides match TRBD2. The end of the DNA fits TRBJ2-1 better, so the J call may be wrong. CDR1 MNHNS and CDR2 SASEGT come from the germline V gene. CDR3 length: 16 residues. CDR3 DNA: TGTGCCAGCAGCAGGACTAGCGGGGGGGGGCAAGAGACCCAGTTCTTC. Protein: CASSRTSGGGQETQFF.

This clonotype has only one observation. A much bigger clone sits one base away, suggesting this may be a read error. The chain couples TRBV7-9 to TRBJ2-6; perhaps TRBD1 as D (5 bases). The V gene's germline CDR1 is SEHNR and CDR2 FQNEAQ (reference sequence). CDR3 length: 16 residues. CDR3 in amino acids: CASSRQGFSGANVRTF. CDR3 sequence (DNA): TGTGCCAGCAGCAGACAAGGGTTCTCTGGGGCCAACGTCCGGACTTTC.

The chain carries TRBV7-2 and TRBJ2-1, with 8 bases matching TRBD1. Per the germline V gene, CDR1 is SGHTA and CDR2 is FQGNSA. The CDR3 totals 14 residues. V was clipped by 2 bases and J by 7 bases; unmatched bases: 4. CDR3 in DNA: TGTGCCAGCAGCTTAAGCCGACAGGGGAATGAGCAGTTCTTC. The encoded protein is CASSLSRQGNEQFF.

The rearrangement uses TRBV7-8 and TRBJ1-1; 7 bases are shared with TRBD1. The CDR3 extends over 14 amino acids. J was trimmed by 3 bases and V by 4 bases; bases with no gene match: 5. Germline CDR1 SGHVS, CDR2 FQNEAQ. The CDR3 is CASSSTGTYTEAFF. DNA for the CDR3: TGTGCCAGCAGCTCGACAGGGACTTACACTGAAGCTTTCTTT.

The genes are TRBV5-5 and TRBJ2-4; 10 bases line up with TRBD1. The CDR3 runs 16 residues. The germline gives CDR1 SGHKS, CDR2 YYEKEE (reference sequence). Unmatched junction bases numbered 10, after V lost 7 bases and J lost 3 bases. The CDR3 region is CASYSRTGGFKNIQYF. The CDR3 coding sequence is TGTGCCAGCTACAGCAGGACAGGGGGATTCAAAAACATTCAGTACTTC. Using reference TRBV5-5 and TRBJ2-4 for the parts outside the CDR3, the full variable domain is DAGVTQSPTHLIKTRGQQVTLRCSPISGHKSVSWYQQVLGQGPQFIFQYYEKEERGRGNFPDRFSARQFPNYSSELNVNALLLGDSALYLCASYSRTGGFKNIQYFGAGTRLSVL.

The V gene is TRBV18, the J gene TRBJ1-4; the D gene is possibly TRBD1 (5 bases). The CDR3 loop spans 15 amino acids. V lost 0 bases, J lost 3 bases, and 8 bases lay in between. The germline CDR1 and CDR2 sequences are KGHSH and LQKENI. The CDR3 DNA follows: TGTGCCAGCTCACCACCGGGGACGCCTAATGAAAAACTGTTTTTT. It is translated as CASSPPGTPNEKLFF.

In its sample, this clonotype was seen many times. This CDR3 is CASSFRSTDTQYF. CDR3 sequence (DNA): TGCGCCAGCAGCTTTAGGAGCACAGATACGCAGTATTTT. V is TRBV5-1 and J is TRBJ2-3; D remains ambiguous. Germline-derived CDR1 and CDR2 are SGHRS and YFSETQ. The CDR3 spans 13 residues. V lost 2 bases, J lost 0 bases, and 4 bases lay in between.

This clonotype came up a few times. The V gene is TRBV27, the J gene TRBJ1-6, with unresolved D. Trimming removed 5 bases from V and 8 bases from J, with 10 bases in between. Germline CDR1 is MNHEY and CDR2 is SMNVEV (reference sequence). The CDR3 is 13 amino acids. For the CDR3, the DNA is TGTGCCAGCAGTCAACGCCAACATTCACCCCTCCACTTT. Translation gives CASSQRQHSPLHF.

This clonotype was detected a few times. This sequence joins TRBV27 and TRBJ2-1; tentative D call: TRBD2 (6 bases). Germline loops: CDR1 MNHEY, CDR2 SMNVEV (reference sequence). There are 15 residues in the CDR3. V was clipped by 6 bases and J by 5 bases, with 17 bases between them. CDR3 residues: CASRSPGTGHNEQFF. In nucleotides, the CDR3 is TGTGCCAGCAGATCCCCCGGGACTGGACACAATGAGCAGTTCTTC.

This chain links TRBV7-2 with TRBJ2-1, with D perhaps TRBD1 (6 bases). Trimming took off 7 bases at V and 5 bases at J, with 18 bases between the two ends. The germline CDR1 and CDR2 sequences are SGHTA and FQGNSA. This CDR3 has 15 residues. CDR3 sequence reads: CASIPRLQGHNEQFF. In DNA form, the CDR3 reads TGTGCCAGCATCCCGAGGTTACAGGGCCACAATGAGCAGTTCTTC.

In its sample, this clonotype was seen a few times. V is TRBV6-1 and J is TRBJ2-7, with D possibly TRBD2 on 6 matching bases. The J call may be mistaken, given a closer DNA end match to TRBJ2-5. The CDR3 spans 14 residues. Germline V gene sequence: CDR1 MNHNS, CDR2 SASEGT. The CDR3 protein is CASSDGAGRETQYF. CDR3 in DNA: TGTGCCAGCAGTGATGGGGCGGGGAGAGAGACCCAGTACTTC.

This CDR3 is CATSRDRGAFGEFF. The CDR3 DNA sequence: TGTGCCACCAGCAGAGATCGAGGGGCCTTCGGGGAGTTCTTC. The chain has TRBV15 and TRBJ2-1; D tentatively reads TRBD1 or TRBD2 (5 bases each). Per germline, CDR1 LNHNV and CDR2 YYDKDF (reference sequence). The CDR3 is 14 residues long. Trimming removed 0 bases at V and 14 bases at J, with 17 bases between.

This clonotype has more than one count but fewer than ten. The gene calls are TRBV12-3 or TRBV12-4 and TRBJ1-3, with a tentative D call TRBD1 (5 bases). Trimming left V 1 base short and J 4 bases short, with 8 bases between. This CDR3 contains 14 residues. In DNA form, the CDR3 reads TGTGCCAGCAGTTTAGGGGACGGCGGAAACACCATATATTTT. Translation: CASSLGDGGNTIYF.

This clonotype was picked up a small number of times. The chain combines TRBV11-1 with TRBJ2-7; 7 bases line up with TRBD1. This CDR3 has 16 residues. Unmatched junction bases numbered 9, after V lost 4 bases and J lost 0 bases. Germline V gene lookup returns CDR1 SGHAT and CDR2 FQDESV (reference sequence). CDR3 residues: CASSSGQWGGSYEQYF. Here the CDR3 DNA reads TGTGCCAGCAGCTCGGGACAGTGGGGCGGCTCCTACGAGCAGTACTTC.

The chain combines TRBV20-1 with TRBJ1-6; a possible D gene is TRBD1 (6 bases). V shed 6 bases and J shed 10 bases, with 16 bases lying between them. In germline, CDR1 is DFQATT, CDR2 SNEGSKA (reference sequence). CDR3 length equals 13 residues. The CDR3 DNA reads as TGCAGTGCCTCACAGGGATCTGGGTCACCCCTCCACTTT. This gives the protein CSASQGSGSPLHF.

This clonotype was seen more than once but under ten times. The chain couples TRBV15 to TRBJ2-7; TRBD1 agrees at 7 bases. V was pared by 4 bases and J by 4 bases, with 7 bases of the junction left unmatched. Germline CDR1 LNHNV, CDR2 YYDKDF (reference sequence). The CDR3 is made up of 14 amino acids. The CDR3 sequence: CATSTRTGLYEQYF. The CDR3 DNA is TGTGCCACCAGCACACGGACAGGCTTATACGAGCAGTACTTC. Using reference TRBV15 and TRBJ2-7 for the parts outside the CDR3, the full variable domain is DAMVIQNPRYQVTQFGKPVTLSCSQTLNHNVMYWYQQKSSQAPKLLFHYYDKDFNNEADTPDNFQSRRPNTSFCFLDIRSPGLGDTAMYLCATSTRTGLYEQYFGPGTRLTVT.

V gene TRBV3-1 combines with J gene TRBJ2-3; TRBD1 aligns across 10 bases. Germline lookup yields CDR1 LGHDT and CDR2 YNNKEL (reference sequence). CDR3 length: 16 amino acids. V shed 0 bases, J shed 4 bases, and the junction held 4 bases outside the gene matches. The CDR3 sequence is CASSQDPGQGADTQYF. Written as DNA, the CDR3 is TGTGCCAGCAGCCAAGATCCCGGACAGGGGGCAGATACGCAGTATTTT.

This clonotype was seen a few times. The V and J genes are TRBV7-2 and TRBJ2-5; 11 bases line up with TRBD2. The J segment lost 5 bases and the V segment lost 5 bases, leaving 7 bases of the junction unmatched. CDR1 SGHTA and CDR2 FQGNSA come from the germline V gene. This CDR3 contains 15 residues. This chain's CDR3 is CASSLSGGGMETQYF. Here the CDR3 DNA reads TGTGCCAGCAGCCTTAGCGGGGGGGGCATGGAGACCCAGTACTTC.

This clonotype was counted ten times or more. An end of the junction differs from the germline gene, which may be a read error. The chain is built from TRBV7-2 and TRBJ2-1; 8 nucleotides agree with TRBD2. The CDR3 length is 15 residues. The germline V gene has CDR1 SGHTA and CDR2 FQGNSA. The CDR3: CASSLDGGAYNEQFF. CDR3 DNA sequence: TGCGCCAGCAGCTTGGACGGGGGGGCCTACAATGAGCAGTTCTTC.